A single sample gave rise to the 18 T cell receptor beta chains below, sequenced in a study of blood T cell repertoires in COVID-19. Profiled with immunoSEQ multiplex PCR; TCRdb holds only in-frame clones, not every one. The sample has 70,000 or so clones, roughly 80% seen once. The specimen was peripheral blood. Source of these receptors: a woman aged 80 or over with acute or convalescent COVID-19.

This clone was recorded once. V and J are TRBV3-1 (or the pseudogene TRBV3-2) and TRBJ2-5, with TRBD2 matching over 10 bases. The junction had 3 bases not matched to a gene; V was cut back by 0 bases and J by 2 bases. Germline V lookup: CDR1 LGHDT, CDR2 YNNKEL (reference sequence). The CDR3 is 16 amino acids. The CDR3 protein is CASSQDVSGGQETQYF. The CDR3, as DNA: TGTGCCAGCAGCCAAGATGTTAGCGGGGGGCAAGAGACCCAGTACTTC.

The rearrangement uses TRBV25-1 and TRBJ2-5; D gene unclear. V was trimmed by 0 bases and J by 3 bases, leaving 5 bases between them. The V gene's germline CDR1 is MGHDK and CDR2 SYGVNS. The CDR3 contains 13 residues. CDR3 in amino acids: CASSEYIEETQYF. CDR3 DNA: TGTGCCAGCAGTGAATATATTGAAGAGACCCAGTACTTC.

The V call is TRBV2, the J call TRBJ1-4; no clear D. The CDR3 sequence is 15 residues long. The germline V gene has CDR1 SNHLY and CDR2 FYNNEI. V dropped 3 bases and J dropped 0 bases, with 8 bases sitting between them. Here the CDR3 DNA reads TGTGCCAGCAGTGATGGCAGGACAACTAATGAAAAACTGTTTTTT. Translated: CASSDGRTTNEKLFF.

J is TRBJ1-5 and V is TRBV5-8; 7 positions agree with TRBD1. Germline V gene lookup returns CDR1 SGHTS and CDR2 YDEGEE. V lost 6 bases to trimming and J lost 6 bases; unmatched junction nucleotides: 9. This CDR3 region has 14 residues. The CDR3 sequence: CASNPAGDSQPQHF. The CDR3 DNA reads as TGTGCCAGCAACCCTGCAGGGGACAGTCAGCCCCAGCATTTT. Full variable domain (rest looked up from reference TRBV5-8 and TRBJ1-5): EAGVTQSPTHLIKTRGQQATLRCSPISGHTSVYWYQQALGLGLQFLLWYDEGEERNRGNFPPRFSGRQFPNYSSELNVNALELEDSALYLCASNPAGDSQPQHFGDGTRLSIL.

The genes are TRBV30 and TRBJ1-5; 7 bases map to TRBD1. This CDR3 is built from 14 residues. The J segment lost 6 bases and the V segment lost 3 bases, leaving 8 bases of the junction unmatched. Germline CDR1 GTSNPN, CDR2 SVGIG (reference sequence). The CDR3 nucleotides are TGTGCCTGGAGAGGTGTAGGGGGCAGTCAGCCCCAGCATTTT. It yields the protein CAWRGVGGSQPQHF.

The V call is TRBV21-1, the J call TRBJ1-2; the table's D call, TRBD1, has no DNA check behind it. TRBV21-1 is annotated as a pseudogene. CDR3 length: 18 residues. CDR3 sequence (DNA): TGTGCCAGCAGCAAAGTTGGACAGGGACCTCTCGTCCCCTATGGCTACACCTTC. Encoded protein: CASSKVGQGPLVPYGYTF.

The CDR3 coding sequence is TGTGCCAGCAGCCCGGGGACAGGCCCTGATACGCAGTATTTT. It specifies CASSPGTGPDTQYF. The V call is TRBV7-9, the J call TRBJ2-3; 8 bases are shared with TRBD1. From germline, CDR1 is SEHNR and CDR2 FQNEAQ (reference sequence). The CDR3 is made up of 14 amino acids. J was trimmed by 6 bases and V by 5 bases; bases with no gene match: 7.

The table lists this clone with a few counts. The chain carries TRBV5-6 and TRBJ2-5; TRBD1 matches at 11 bases. V lost 4 bases to trimming and J lost 2 bases; unmatched junction nucleotides: 1. Looked up from germline, CDR1 is SGHDT and CDR2 is YYEEEE. This CDR3 contains 14 residues. CDR3 amino acids: CASSGTGGQETQYF. The CDR3, as DNA: TGTGCCAGCAGCGGGACAGGGGGTCAAGAGACCCAGTACTTC.

The chain uses TRBV25-1 and TRBJ1-2; 10 positions match TRBD1. Germline V gives CDR1 MGHDK, CDR2 SYGVNS. The CDR3 loop spans 16 amino acids. V shed 5 bases, J shed 5 bases, and the junction held 11 bases outside the gene matches. This CDR3 reads CASSSPGTGAGYGYTF. The CDR3, as DNA: TGTGCCAGCAGTTCACCCGGGACAGGGGCGGGGTATGGCTACACCTTC.

The genes are TRBV7-2 and TRBJ2-1, with TRBD2 matching 13 bases. Looked up from germline, CDR1 is SGHTA and CDR2 is FQGNSA. This CDR3 spans 16 amino acids. The J segment lost 5 bases and the V segment lost 1 base, leaving 2 bases of the junction unmatched. The CDR3, as DNA: TGTGCCAGCAGCTTAGAACTAGCGGGGGGGAACAATGAGCAGTTCTTC. Protein sequence: CASSLELAGGNNEQFF.

The chain uses TRBV19 and TRBJ2-5; no definite D call. This CDR3 contains 14 residues. Germline V gives CDR1 LNHDA, CDR2 SQIVND (reference sequence). V lost 1 base to trimming and J lost 1 base, with 7 bases between them. The CDR3 sequence is CASSIVWSQETQYF. For the CDR3, the DNA is TGTGCCAGTAGTATAGTTTGGAGCCAAGAGACCCAGTACTTC.

The V and J genes are TRBV29-1 and TRBJ2-1, with 9 bases identical to TRBD2. The CDR3 is 14 residues long. CDR1 is SQVTM and CDR2 is ANQGSEA in the germline V gene. J lost 1 base, V lost 4 bases, and 2 bases had no gene match. The CDR3 nucleotides read TGCAGCGTTGGCGGGGGGGGTTCCTACAATGAGCAGTTCTTC. The encoded protein is CSVGGGGSYNEQFF.

The chain has TRBV7-9 and TRBJ2-7, with D possibly TRBD1 on 5 matching bases. The CDR3 is 15 amino acids. Germline CDR1 reads SEHNR; CDR2 reads FQNEAQ (reference sequence). V lost 4 bases and J lost 2, with 15 bases in between. CDR3 residues: CASSYRDSATYEQYF. CDR3 coding DNA: TGTGCCAGCAGCTACAGAGACAGCGCAACCTACGAGCAGTACTTC.

The rearrangement joins TRBV19 to TRBJ1-5; 9 nucleotides line up with TRBD1. CDR3 length: 14 residues. V was clipped by 7 bases and J by 3 bases; unmatched bases: 4. Germline V gene lookup returns CDR1 LNHDA and CDR2 SQIVND (reference sequence). The CDR3: CASNGQGNNQPQHF. The CDR3 DNA reads as TGTGCCAGTAATGGACAGGGGAACAATCAGCCCCAGCATTTT.

The rearrangement joins TRBV5-8 to TRBJ2-3, with TRBD2 matching over 10 bases. V shed 8 bases and J 0 bases; nucleotides not matched to a gene: 12. The CDR3 covers 17 residues. CDR1 and CDR2 from the germline V gene are SGHTS and YDEGEE. DNA of the CDR3: TGTGCCAGTTCCGAGCGGGGGGGTTCGATTAGCACAGATACGCAGTATTTT. Protein product: CASSERGGSISTDTQYF.

CDR3 residues: CASRRTSGEKKQETQYF. The CDR3 DNA is TGTGCAAGTCGCCGGACTAGCGGAGAAAAGAAACAAGAGACCCAGTACTTC. The V gene is TRBV12-2, the J gene TRBJ2-5; TRBD2 is the table's D call, not checked against the DNA. TRBV12-2 is deemed a pseudogene. This CDR3 comprises 17 residues.

Here the CDR3 DNA reads TGTGCCAGCAGCCTGTCTCAGGGGGGAAACTATGGCTACACCTTC. Its protein product is CASSLSQGGNYGYTF. The genes are TRBV7-2 and TRBJ1-2, with 7 bases matching TRBD1. CDR1 and CDR2 (germline): SGHTA, FQGNSA. This CDR3 is built from 15 residues. V lost 5 bases to trimming and J lost 2 bases; unmatched junction nucleotides: 8.

This clone was recorded a few times. The V gene is TRBV7-9, the J gene TRBJ2-1; D is possibly TRBD1 (6 bases). CDR1 and CDR2 (germline): SEHNR, FQNEAQ (reference sequence). Trimming removed 0 bases at V and 7 bases at J, with 19 bases between. The CDR3 has 17 residues. The DNA of the CDR3 is TGTGCCAGCAGCTTAGCTCAAGCCCAGGGGATACGGAATGAGCAGTTCTTC. It codes for CASSLAQAQGIRNEQFF.